The 5 T cell receptor beta chains given below trace back to one sample, sequenced in a study of CD8+ T cells in alopecia areata. Reverse transcription of extracted RNA yielded cDNA, which provided the sequencing template. Method: immunoSEQ multiplex PCR; TCRdb's copy keeps in-frame clones and lacks some. The data hold about 64,000 clones, with around 45% observed a single time. Treatment described: oral pan-JAK inhibitor, 5-10 mg twice daily. Sequencing used CD8+ T cells sorted from blood, obtained around week 37, from a patient treated with tofacitinib. The receptors were gathered from a human donor with alopecia areata.

J is TRBJ2-3 and V is TRBV29-1; 8 bases line up with TRBD2. CDR1 is SQVTM, CDR2 ANQGSEA, per germline. V gave up 8 bases and J gave up 5 bases; unmatched junction bases: 12. CDR3 size: 14 residues. The CDR3 DNA reads TGCAGCACCAACGGGGGGGTCTTGGTAGATACGCAGTATTTT. Translated: CSTNGGVLVDTQYF.

Here the CDR3 DNA reads TGCAGCGGTCTACAGGGGAGTATGAGGACTGAAGCTTTCTTT. This encodes CSGLQGSMRTEAFF. The chain joins TRBV29-1 to TRBJ1-1; 7 positions match TRBD1. The CDR3 is 14 residues long. Germline CDR1 and CDR2: SQVTM and ANQGSEA. Trimming took 7 bases from V and 5 from J; bases not matched to a gene: 13. The whole variable domain, remainder taken from reference TRBV29-1 and TRBJ1-1, is SAVISQKPSRDICQRGTSLTIQCQVDSQVTMMFWYRQQPGQSLTLIATANQGSEATYESGFVIDKFPISRPNLTFSTLTVSNMSPEDSSIYLCSGLQGSMRTEAFFGQGTRLTVV.

The table lists this clone with a few counts. With only one base between it and a far larger clone, this is likely a read error. The chain has TRBV4-2 and TRBJ2-1; 7 bases fit TRBD2. V lost 1 base to trimming and J lost 3 bases; unmatched junction nucleotides: 3. CDR1 and CDR2 (germline): LGHNA, YNFKEQ. The CDR3 contains 15 residues. Here the CDR3 reads CASSQGLADYNEQFF. Here the CDR3 DNA reads TGTGCCAGCAGCCAAGGGCTAGCGGACTACAATGAGCAGTTCTTC.

This clone has just a few counts. The chain employs TRBV30 and TRBJ1-1; TRBD1 agrees at 9 bases. The germline V gene has CDR1 GTSNPN and CDR2 SVGIG (reference sequence). The V and J ends lost 3 bases and 7 bases, in that order; junction bases with no gene match: 9. This CDR3 has 14 residues. This CDR3 reads CAWREGTGFGEAFF. In DNA form, the CDR3 reads TGTGCCTGGAGGGAAGGGACAGGGTTTGGTGAAGCTTTCTTT.

This clone was seen a handful of times. V usage is TRBV23-1 and J usage is TRBJ2-4; D gene uncertain. TRBV23-1 qualifies as an ORF whose function is uncertain. The CDR3 covers 16 residues. V lost 5 bases and J lost 0, with 14 bases in between. The CDR3 sequence: CASSVQPNLAKNIQYF. CDR3 DNA: TGCGCCAGCAGTGTACAGCCGAATCTAGCCAAAAACATTCAGTACTTC.